A single T cell receptor beta chain is shown here with its context. What it binds is not known. The record originates from a study of cytomegalovirus exposure and HLA in healthy donors. TCRdb keeps only in-frame clones here, not all; method: immunoSEQ multiplex PCR. This sample has around 250,000 clones, with nearly 90% found just once. The donors were in the approximately 120-subject validation cohort, distinct from the approximately 730-subject first cohort. Study-wide results and caveats: One later analysis, an examination of the roughly 130 validation repertoires, found that first-cohort TCR clusters tended to co-occur in them.

The TCR originated in a woman aged 18-30 years in good health and CMV-seronegative. Material for sequencing was PBMCs.

CDR3 loop: CASSQPGQGAGGNTIYF. CDR3 in DNA: TGTGCCAGCAGCCAACCGGGACAGGGGGCAGGTGGAAACACCATATATTTT. The chain has TRBV28 and TRBJ1-3, with TRBD1 matching over 12 bases. The germline CDR1 and CDR2 sequences are MDHEN and SYDVKM. The CDR3 loop spans 17 amino acids. V lost 6 bases and J lost 3; bases outside the gene matches: 9.